This T cell receptor (beta chain) was profiled in a study of cytomegalovirus exposure and HLA in healthy donors. Broader study findings: A list of 150 to 200 TCR beta chains associated with cytomegalovirus was given.

Concerning this clone: Its antigen remains unknown.

Germline loops: CDR1 MRHNA, CDR2 SNTAGT. This CDR3 contains 14 residues. Trimming removed 3 bases at V and 7 bases at J, with 13 bases between. The PCR had 60 Vbeta and 13 Jbeta primers. Produced via immunoSEQ multiplex PCR; TCRdb's table is partial and in-frame only. Here the sample spans 100,000 to 150,000 clones, around 78% being singletons. This receptor was identified in a female donor in good health and CMV-seropositive. Material: PBMCs. The chain combines TRBV6-4 with TRBJ2-1, with D possibly being TRBD2 (6 bases). The CDR3 DNA reads TGTGCCAGCAGTGATGGGGGGAGTGGTAATGAGCAGTTCTTC. As protein: CASSDGGSGNEQFF.